The next 31 T cell receptor beta chains were all read from a single sample in a study of cytomegalovirus exposure and HLA in healthy donors. It was with 60 Vbeta and 13 Jbeta primers that the PCR ran. Data came from immunoSEQ multiplex PCR; TCRdb stores just in-frame clones and leaves some out. The data hold 150,000 to 200,000 clones, with around 79% observed a single time. Sequencing was carried out using PBMCs. The receptors derive from a male donor in good health and CMV-seropositive.

The J gene is TRBJ2-3, the V gene TRBV7-3, with 12 bases lining up with TRBD2. The CDR3 extends over 17 amino acids. Germline V gene data show CDR1 as SGHTA and CDR2 as FQGTGA. Trimming removed 2 bases from V and 2 bases from J; junction bases left unmatched: 5. The CDR3 sequence: CASSLPTSGGFTDTQYF. The CDR3 DNA reads as TGTGCCAGCAGCTTACCGACTAGCGGGGGCTTCACAGATACGCAGTATTTT.

This chain connects TRBV11-2 to TRBJ2-5, with 7 bases matching TRBD1. The CDR3 consists of 16 residues. The V gene's germline CDR1 is SGHAT and CDR2 FQNNGV. The J segment lost 1 base and the V segment lost 3 bases, leaving 8 bases of the junction unmatched. CDR3 in amino acids: CASSFRQGRIQETQYF. CDR3 DNA sequence: TGTGCCAGCAGCTTTAGACAGGGACGAATCCAAGAGACCCAGTACTTC. The whole variable domain, filled in from reference TRBV11-2 and TRBJ2-5, reads EAGVAQSPRYKIIEKRQSVAFWCNPISGHATLYWYQQILGQGPKLLIQFQNNGVVDDSQLPKDRFSAERLKGVDSTLKIQPAKLEDSAVYLCASSFRQGRIQETQYFGPGTRLLVL.

The V and J genes are TRBV29-1 and TRBJ1-1, with 11 bases fitting TRBD1. The CDR3 has 14 amino acids. Germline trimming cut 0 bases from V and 5 bases from J; bases unmatched to any gene: 2. Germline CDR1 is SQVTM and CDR2 is ANQGSEA. DNA of the CDR3: TGCAGCGTTGAAGAGGGACAGGGGGGGACTGAAGCTTTCTTT. Translated: CSVEEGQGGTEAFF.

The chain links TRBV7-2 to TRBJ1-6, with unresolved D. The CDR3 extends over 13 amino acids. The V and J ends lost 4 bases and 10 bases respectively, with 11 bases between them. Germline values: CDR1 SGHTA, CDR2 FQGNSA. The CDR3 bases are TGTGCCAGCAGCTCGGACTTCGGGTCACCCCTCCACTTT. Translated, it gives CASSSDFGSPLHF. Full variable domain (remainder filled in from reference TRBV7-2 and TRBJ1-6): GAGVSQSPSNKVTEKGKDVELRCDPISGHTALYWYRQSLGQGLEFLIYFQGNSAPDKSGLPSDRFSAERTGGSVSTLTIQRTQQEDSAVYLCASSSDFGSPLHFGNGTRLTVT.

V usage is TRBV9 and J usage is TRBJ2-2; D might be TRBD2 (6 bases). Trimming shortened V by 4 bases and J by 0 bases, and 22 bases separated the two germline ends. In germline, CDR1 is SGDLS, CDR2 YYNGEE. The CDR3 runs to 19 residues. The CDR3 reads CASSIRGTGARPNTGELFF. Written as DNA, the CDR3 is TGTGCCAGCAGCATTCGGGGGACCGGGGCCCGACCGAACACCGGGGAGCTGTTTTTT.

The chain recombines TRBV14 with TRBJ2-3; 7 nucleotides line up with TRBD2. Trimming at V came to 4 bases and at J to 4 bases, leaving 8 bases not matched to a gene. This CDR3 has 15 amino acids. Germline V gives CDR1 SGHDN, CDR2 FVKESK. CDR3 DNA sequence: TGTGCCAGCAGCCTTGTGACTAGCAGAGCAGATACGCAGTATTTT. Translating gives CASSLVTSRADTQYF.

The chain joins TRBV4-3 to TRBJ2-7; 7 positions agree with TRBD2. CDR1 is LGHNA, CDR2 YSLEER, per germline. The junction had 7 bases not matched to a gene; V was cut back by 4 bases and J by 1 base. The CDR3 is 15 amino acids. The chain's CDR3 is CASSPRAGPSYEQYF. The DNA of the CDR3 is TGCGCCAGCAGCCCGCGAGCGGGGCCGTCCTACGAGCAGTACTTC.

The chain couples TRBV4-3 to TRBJ2-3; perhaps TRBD2 as D (6 bases). The CDR3 covers 14 residues. The germline V gene encodes CDR1 LGHNA and CDR2 YSLEER. Trimming stripped 0 bases from V and 8 bases from J, with 12 bases between. The CDR3: CASSQEQAGFTQYF. The DNA for the CDR3 is TGCGCCAGCAGCCAAGAACAGGCGGGATTTACGCAGTATTTT.

This clone was observed a handful of times. The chain combines TRBV2 with TRBJ1-2; 8 positions agree with TRBD1. The CDR3 runs to 14 residues. V was pared by 5 bases and J by 7 bases, with 9 bases of the junction left unmatched. The germline V gene has CDR1 SNHLY and CDR2 FYNNEI. This CDR3 reads CASSFLQGAGGYTF. In DNA form, the CDR3 reads TGTGCCAGCAGTTTCCTCCAGGGGGCAGGTGGCTACACCTTC.

V gene TRBV21-1 combines with J gene TRBJ2-2; the DNA was not used to check the table's D call, TRBD1. TRBV21-1 is marked as a pseudogene. This CDR3 is 14 amino acids long. CDR3: CASRTTGNTGELFF. CDR3 bases: TGTGCCAGCAGGACGACAGGGAACACCGGGGAGCTGTTTTTT.

V gene TRBV11-3 combines with J gene TRBJ2-1; 8 bases are a match to TRBD2. This CDR3 contains 15 residues. Germline V gene lookup returns CDR1 SGHNT and CDR2 YENEEA. Germline trimming cut 4 bases from V and 6 bases from J; bases unmatched to any gene: 8. CDR3 in DNA: TGTGCCAGCAGCTCCCGAGCGGGGGTAAGCAATGAGCAGTTCTTC. Its translation is CASSSRAGVSNEQFF.

This clone was detected only a few times. V usage is TRBV4-1 and J usage is TRBJ2-2, with no clear D. Trimming stripped 1 base from V and 6 bases from J, with 15 bases between. Per the germline V gene, CDR1 is MGHRA and CDR2 is YSYEKL. The CDR3 consists of 16 residues. The CDR3 region is CASSQGSLQIPGELFF. In DNA form, the CDR3 reads TGCGCCAGCAGCCAAGGAAGTTTACAGATACCCGGGGAGCTGTTTTTT.

The chain uses TRBV7-6 and TRBJ1-6, with D possibly matching TRBD1 (5 bases). Germline CDR1 reads SGHVS; CDR2 reads FNYEAQ. The CDR3 contains 15 residues. V was trimmed by 5 bases and J by 10 bases, leaving 18 bases between them. CDR3 sequence: CASSPGAGEGSPLHF. The CDR3 DNA reads TGTGCCAGCAGCCCAGGAGCGGGCGAGGGGTCACCCCTCCACTTT.

The gene calls are TRBV4-1 and TRBJ1-1, with D tentatively TRBD1 (6 bases). With 1 base removed from V and 7 bases from J, the gap between germline ends came to 13 bases. There are 14 residues in the CDR3. CDR1 MGHRA and CDR2 YSYEKL come from the germline V gene. The CDR3 sequence: CASSQVQGGGEAFF. The CDR3 bases are TGCGCCAGCAGCCAAGTCCAAGGGGGGGGTGAAGCTTTCTTT.

This clone was counted only a few times. The chain recombines TRBV6-5 with TRBJ1-5, with D possibly matching TRBD1 (5 bases). The CDR3 extends over 15 amino acids. Germline CDR1 reads MNHEY; CDR2 reads SVGAGI. V lost 0 bases to trimming and J lost 3 bases, with 9 bases between them. This chain's CDR3 is CASSYSSQVNQPQHF. The CDR3 DNA is TGTGCCAGCAGTTACTCTTCACAGGTCAATCAGCCCCAGCATTTT.

About this clone itself: The sample contains more than one DNA sequence encoding this CDR3. The chain has TRBV19 and TRBJ2-7; 9 bases match TRBD1. The germline V gene encodes CDR1 LNHDA and CDR2 SQIVND (reference sequence). The CDR3 runs 14 residues. The trim removed 3 bases at V and 1 base at J, leaving 1 base unmatched. The CDR3 sequence is CASSIGTGSYEQYF. CDR3 in DNA: TGTGCCAGTAGTATCGGGACAGGGTCCTACGAGCAGTACTTC.

The CDR3 nucleotides read TGTGCCAGCAGCGCGACAGGGGGCAGTCAGCCCCAGCATTTT. This translates into CASSATGGSQPQHF. The chain employs TRBV5-5 and TRBJ1-5; 10 bases fit TRBD1. The CDR3 sequence is 14 residues long. V shed 4 bases, J shed 6 bases, and the junction held 4 bases outside the gene matches. Looked up from germline, CDR1 is SGHKS and CDR2 is YYEKEE (reference sequence).

This clone has just one count. The chain carries TRBV2 and TRBJ2-1, with 9 nucleotides matching TRBD2. CDR3 length equals 13 residues. V lost 7 bases and J lost 9; bases outside the gene matches: 7. Looked up from germline, CDR1 is SNHLY and CDR2 is FYNNEI. CDR3 nucleotides: TGTGCCAGCACCGGACTAGCGATGGCTGAGCAGTTCTTC. Amino acids: CASTGLAMAEQFF. The full variable domain, rest sourced from reference TRBV2 and TRBJ2-1, is EPEVTQTPSHQVTQMGQEVILRCVPISNHLYFYWYRQILGQKVEFLVSFYNNEISEKSEIFDDQFSVERPDGSNFTLKIRSTKLEDSAMYFCASTGLAMAEQFFGPGTRLTVL.

In this sample, this clone turned up once. One end of the junction varies from germline; a read error may be responsible. The same CDR3 arises from other DNA sequences in this sample as well. This chain links TRBV5-1 with TRBJ1-3, with D tentatively TRBD1 (6 bases). The CDR3 is 16 residues long. Germline V CDR1 and CDR2: SGHRS, YFSETQ. The CDR3 sequence is CASSALTGQSGNTIYF. The CDR3 DNA is TGTGCCAGCAGCGCCCTGACAGGACAGTCTGGAAACACCATATATTTT.

This clone came up a few times. The rearrangement links TRBV6-5 to TRBJ1-1; a possible D gene is TRBD1 (5 bases). CDR1 and CDR2 from the germline V gene are MNHEY and SVGAGI. The length of the CDR3 is 13 residues. The germline V and J ends were trimmed by 10 bases and 7 bases, with 19 bases remaining between them. The CDR3 spells CATQRGEALEAFF. CDR3 coding DNA: TGTGCCACACAACGGGGGGAAGCCCTTGAAGCTTTCTTT.

A few counts support this clone. V is TRBV2 and J is TRBJ1-6, with D hard to call. CDR3 length equals 14 residues. CDR1 SNHLY and CDR2 FYNNEI come from the germline V gene. The V end was cut by 8 bases, the J end by 0 bases, with 8 bases between. CDR3 nucleotide sequence: TGTGCCAGCGGGAGGAGCTCCTATAATTCACCCCTCCACTTT. It yields the protein CASGRSSYNSPLHF.

V is TRBV4-1 and J is TRBJ2-2; the D gene is possibly TRBD2 (6 bases). CDR1 and CDR2 from the germline V gene are MGHRA and YSYEKL. Trimming removed 7 bases at V and 3 bases at J, with 24 bases between. This CDR3 has 18 amino acids. The CDR3 loop is CASTPILGGRWDTGELFF. CDR3 DNA: TGCGCCAGCACCCCGATATTGGGGGGACGGTGGGACACCGGGGAGCTGTTTTTT.

V usage is TRBV9 and J usage is TRBJ2-3, with 13 nucleotides matching TRBD2. CDR1 is SGDLS, CDR2 YYNGEE, per germline. The V and J ends lost 0 bases and 3 bases, in that order; junction bases with no gene match: 1. CDR3 length equals 16 residues. The CDR3 loop reads CASSVELAGGTDTQYF. Written as DNA, the CDR3 is TGTGCCAGCAGCGTAGAACTAGCGGGGGGGACAGATACGCAGTATTTT.

The rearrangement joins TRBV18 to TRBJ2-7, with 7 positions matching TRBD1. V lost 3 bases, J lost 2 bases, and 10 bases stayed unmatched. The CDR3 is 16 amino acids. Germline V gene sequence: CDR1 KGHSH, CDR2 LQKENI. The CDR3 sequence is CASSPTTGAATYEQYF. CDR3 nucleotides: TGTGCCAGCTCACCGACTACAGGGGCCGCTACCTACGAGCAGTACTTC. The full variable domain, rest sourced from reference TRBV18 and TRBJ2-7, is NAGVMQNPRHLVRRRGQEARLRCSPMKGHSHVYWYRQLPEEGLKFMVYLQKENIIDESGMPKERFSAEFPKEGPSILRIQQVVRGDSAAYFCASSPTTGAATYEQYFGPGTRLTVT.

The V gene is TRBV27, the J gene TRBJ2-6; D is unclear. Trimming removed 6 bases from V and 1 base from J, with 10 bases in between. The V gene's germline CDR1 is MNHEY and CDR2 SMNVEV (reference sequence). There are 15 residues in the CDR3. The DNA of the CDR3 is TGTGCCAGCAGCACCATTCTATCTGGGGCCAACGTCCTGACTTTC. Translated: CASSTILSGANVLTF.

The rearrangement joins TRBV29-1 to TRBJ1-2, with D tentatively TRBD1 (6 bases). V was shortened by 1 base and J by 4 bases, with 19 bases between the two germline ends. Germline CDR1 is SQVTM and CDR2 is ANQGSEA. The CDR3 has 16 amino acids. CDR3 coding DNA: TGCAGCGTTGAAGCGGACAGCTGGGATGGGTCCTATGGCTACACCTTC. Its translation: CSVEADSWDGSYGYTF.

This clone was seen once. V usage is TRBV6-1 and J usage is TRBJ2-1; D is perhaps TRBD1 (7 bases). This CDR3 is built from 16 residues. Germline values: CDR1 MNHNS, CDR2 SASEGT. The V end lost 0 bases, the J end lost 9 bases, and 18 bases lay between the germline ends. This CDR3 reads CASSEASTGFGSEQFF. The CDR3, as DNA: TGTGCCAGCAGTGAAGCATCGACAGGGTTCGGGAGTGAGCAGTTCTTC.

The V gene is TRBV6-5, the J gene TRBJ2-1; the D gene is possibly TRBD1 (5 bases). In germline, CDR1 is MNHEY, CDR2 SVGAGI. V lost 5 bases and J 6 bases, leaving 17 bases between the germline ends. The CDR3 runs to 15 residues. The CDR3 here is CASSPGWNEPNEQFF. CDR3 sequence (DNA): TGTGCCAGCAGTCCAGGGTGGAACGAGCCCAATGAGCAGTTCTTC.

As for this clone: The junction and the germline gene differ at one end; a read error may be behind it. The genes are TRBV4-1 and TRBJ2-5, with 15 bases identical to TRBD2. The CDR3 consists of 16 residues. Germline loops: CDR1 MGHRA, CDR2 YSYEKL. The CDR3 is CASSPGLAGGPETQYF. CDR3 nucleotides: TGTGCCAGCAGCCCCGGACTAGCGGGGGGGCCAGAGACCCAGTACTTC.

J is TRBJ2-3 and V is TRBV7-9; possibly TRBD2 for D (5 bases). This CDR3 spans 17 amino acids. Germline V lookup: CDR1 SEHNR, CDR2 FQNEAQ (reference sequence). V was pared by 0 bases and J by 2 bases, with 15 bases between. The DNA of the CDR3 is TGTGCCAGCAGCTTAGCGCCAATCGGACTTAACACAGATACGCAGTATTTT. Protein: CASSLAPIGLNTDTQYF.

The rearrangement links TRBV5-1 to TRBJ2-6, with TRBD1 identical over 9 bases. After removal of 4 bases from V and 2 bases from J, the junction contained 25 bases not matched to a gene. In germline, CDR1 is SGHRS, CDR2 YFSETQ. CDR3 length: 23 amino acids. The DNA of the CDR3 is TGCGCCAGCAGCCTGCAGAGAGCCTCGACAGGGGGACCCATAGGCGCTGGGGCCAACGTCCTGACTTTC. It is translated as CASSLQRASTGGPIGAGANVLTF.